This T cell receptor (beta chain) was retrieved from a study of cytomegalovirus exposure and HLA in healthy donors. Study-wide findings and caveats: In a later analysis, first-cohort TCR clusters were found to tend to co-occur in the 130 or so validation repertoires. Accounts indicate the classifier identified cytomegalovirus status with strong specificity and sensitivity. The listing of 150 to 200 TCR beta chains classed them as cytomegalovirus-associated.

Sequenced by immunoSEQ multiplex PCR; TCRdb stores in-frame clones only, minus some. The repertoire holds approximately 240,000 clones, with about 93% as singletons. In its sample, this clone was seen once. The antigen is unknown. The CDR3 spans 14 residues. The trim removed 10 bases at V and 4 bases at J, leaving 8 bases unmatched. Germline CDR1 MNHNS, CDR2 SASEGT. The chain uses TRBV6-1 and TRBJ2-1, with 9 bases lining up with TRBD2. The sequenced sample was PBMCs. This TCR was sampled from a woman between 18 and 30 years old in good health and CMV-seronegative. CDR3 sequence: CATAPSGTYNEQFF. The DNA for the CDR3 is TGTGCCACCGCCCCTAGCGGGACGTACAATGAGCAGTTCTTC.